Below are 25 T cell receptor beta chains sequenced from a single sample in a study of cytomegalovirus exposure and HLA in healthy donors. The primer mix had 60 Vbeta and 13 Jbeta primers. Method: immunoSEQ multiplex PCR; TCRdb's copy keeps in-frame clones and lacks some. The table includes approximately 100,000 clones, approximately 73% detected once. The sample taken for sequencing was PBMCs. The source of these receptors is a woman aged 50 to 60 in good health and CMV-seropositive.

This clone was seen only a few times. V and J are TRBV5-6 and TRBJ2-3; D possibly corresponds to TRBD2 (6 bases). Germline assignment: CDR1 SGHDT and CDR2 YYEEEE. With 6 bases removed from V and 7 bases from J, the gap between germline ends came to 21 bases. The length of the CDR3 is 15 residues. The CDR3 sequence: CASTRGGSGQNTQYF. CDR3 DNA sequence: TGTGCCAGCACCCGTGGAGGTAGCGGACAAAATACGCAGTATTTT.

The V gene is TRBV27, the J gene TRBJ2-7; 7 bases match TRBD2. Trimming at V came to 3 bases and at J to 4 bases, leaving 9 bases not matched to a gene. The length of the CDR3 is 15 residues. Looked up from germline, CDR1 is MNHEY and CDR2 is SMNVEV (reference sequence). The DNA of the CDR3 is TGTGCCAGCAGTTTGAGGAGCGGGGTTCTTTACGAGCAGTACTTC. As protein: CASSLRSGVLYEQYF.

This chain links TRBV5-6 with TRBJ2-7; TRBD2 matches 8 bases. The ends lost 4 bases at V and 2 bases at J; junction bases unmatched: 11. The CDR3 has 16 amino acids. Germline V lookup: CDR1 SGHDT, CDR2 YYEEEE. For the CDR3, the DNA is TGTGCCAGCAGCCTTCGGGGGGGGAGACGCGCCTACGAGCAGTACTTC. Protein sequence: CASSLRGGRRAYEQYF.

The chain is built from TRBV7-8 and TRBJ1-2, with 7 bases identical to TRBD1. The J segment lost 9 bases and the V segment lost 5 bases, leaving 6 bases of the junction unmatched. Per germline, CDR1 SGHVS and CDR2 FQNEAQ. The CDR3 spans 12 residues. In DNA form, the CDR3 reads TGTGCCAGCAGCGCAACAGGGGATCGCTACACCTTC. Translating it yields CASSATGDRYTF.

The rearrangement uses TRBV27 and TRBJ1-2; 7 nucleotides agree with TRBD1. This CDR3 is built from 16 residues. CDR1 and CDR2 (germline): MNHEY, SMNVEV (reference sequence). V shed 6 bases and J 7 bases; nucleotides not matched to a gene: 17. The CDR3 loop is CASSAGGTANFGGYTF. CDR3 nucleotides: TGTGCCAGCAGCGCAGGCGGGACAGCCAATTTCGGTGGCTACACCTTC.

The chain recombines TRBV6-1 with TRBJ2-3; 9 bases map to TRBD2. The CDR3 loop spans 15 amino acids. Germline V CDR1 and CDR2: MNHNS, SASEGT. Unmatched junction bases numbered 4, after V lost 4 bases and J lost 2 bases. DNA for the CDR3: TGTGCCAGCAGTGGCCTAGCGGGAACCACAGATACGCAGTATTTT. The encoded protein is CASSGLAGTTDTQYF.

The CDR3: CASTPQGLSNQPQHF. In nucleotides, the CDR3 is TGCGCCAGCACCCCCCAGGGGCTTAGCAATCAGCCCCAGCATTTT. The J gene is TRBJ1-5, the V gene TRBV4-1; perhaps TRBD1 as D (6 bases). The germline gives CDR1 MGHRA, CDR2 YSYEKL. This CDR3 contains 15 residues. Trimming left V 7 bases short and J 0 bases short, with 13 bases between.

J is TRBJ2-7 and V is TRBV19; 8 bases are a match to TRBD1. Germline-derived CDR1 and CDR2 are LNHDA and SQIVND (reference sequence). The trim removed 5 bases at V and 3 bases at J, leaving 6 bases unmatched. The CDR3 length is 14 residues. CDR3 nucleotides: TGTGCCAGTAGTCGCGGACAGGGAAACTACGAGCAGTACTTC. It translates to CASSRGQGNYEQYF.

The rearrangement uses TRBV10-2 and TRBJ2-3; D is possibly TRBD1 (7 bases). Per germline, CDR1 WSHSY and CDR2 SAAADI. The CDR3 spans 16 residues. V shed 6 bases and J shed 1 base, with 17 bases lying between them. The CDR3 nucleotides read TGCGCCAGCAGCCAGGGGGACTTCCGGGGCACAGATACGCAGTATTTT. As protein: CASSQGDFRGTDTQYF.

This sequence joins TRBV10-3 and TRBJ1-6; TRBD1 matches 9 bases. This CDR3 contains 16 residues. Germline values: CDR1 ENHRY, CDR2 SYGVKD. V lost 4 bases to trimming and J lost 11 bases; unmatched junction nucleotides: 12. The CDR3 coding sequence is TGTGCCATCAGTGCAGTCGACAGGGGGATTGTGGCACCCCTCCACTTT. Its translation is CAISAVDRGIVAPLHF.

This chain connects TRBV7-2 to TRBJ1-2; D is undetermined. V lost 5 bases, J lost 5 bases, and 9 bases lay in between. The CDR3 extends over 12 amino acids. Germline-derived CDR1 and CDR2 are SGHTA and FQGNSA. CDR3 amino acids: CASSMGLYGYTF. The CDR3 DNA sequence: TGTGCCAGCAGCATGGGCCTTTATGGCTACACCTTC.

CDR3 residues: CASRRIGLHNEQFF. The CDR3 DNA is TGTGCCAGCAGGAGGATCGGACTCCACAATGAGCAGTTCTTC. The chain combines TRBV6-6 with TRBJ2-1, with a weak D call TRBD2 (5 bases). The V end lost 6 bases, the J end lost 5 bases, and 14 bases lay between the germline ends. CDR1 MNHNY and CDR2 SVGAGI come from the germline V gene (reference sequence). The CDR3 totals 14 residues.

This chain joins TRBV5-1 and TRBJ1-1, with D perhaps matching TRBD1 (5 bases). V was trimmed by 4 bases and J by 5 bases, leaving 15 bases between them. This CDR3 has 14 amino acids. The germline V gene has CDR1 SGHRS and CDR2 YFSETQ. CDR3 sequence: CASSPGTGGTEAFF. The CDR3 DNA reads as TGCGCCAGCAGCCCCGGGACTGGGGGAACTGAAGCTTTCTTT.

This chain joins TRBV4-2 and TRBJ2-7; a possible D gene is TRBD2 (6 bases). Deletions cut 0 bases from V and 2 bases from J, with 17 bases between. Germline loops: CDR1 LGHNA, CDR2 YNFKEQ. The CDR3 has 17 amino acids. CDR3 sequence (DNA): TGTGCCAGCAGCCAAGATCCTGGGAGCGGGCCGACCTACGAGCAGTACTTC. As protein: CASSQDPGSGPTYEQYF.

V is TRBV6-1 and J is TRBJ2-7; D remains ambiguous. The CDR3 extends over 11 amino acids. Trimming left V 6 bases short and J 3 bases short, with 6 bases between. The germline V gene encodes CDR1 MNHNS and CDR2 SASEGT. This CDR3 reads CASRNNYEQYF. CDR3 nucleotides: TGTGCCAGCAGAAATAACTACGAGCAGTACTTC.

This clone came up once. V and J are TRBV9 and TRBJ2-3, with TRBD2 identical over 11 bases. The germline V gene has CDR1 SGDLS and CDR2 YYNGEE. J lost 8 bases, V lost 7 bases, and 15 bases had no gene match. The CDR3 has 16 amino acids. CDR3 sequence: CASSWTETSGSLTQYF. CDR3 DNA sequence: TGTGCCAGCTCTTGGACAGAAACTAGCGGGAGCCTTACGCAGTATTTT.

This chain joins TRBV6-1 and TRBJ1-2, with D tentatively TRBD1 (5 bases). The CDR3 loop spans 13 amino acids. CDR1 and CDR2 (germline): MNHNS, SASEGT. V gave up 0 bases and J gave up 8 bases, with 10 bases separating them. CDR3 region: CASSEAHRTGYTF. The CDR3 DNA follows: TGTGCCAGCAGTGAAGCCCATAGGACAGGCTACACCTTC.

The V call is TRBV2, the J call TRBJ1-4; the match to TRBD1 covers 7 bases. This CDR3 is built from 14 residues. V gave up 9 bases and J gave up 0 bases; unmatched junction bases: 4. Germline V gives CDR1 SNHLY, CDR2 FYNNEI. The CDR3, as DNA: TGTGCCAGTTCCGACAGGGCAACTAATGAAAAACTGTTTTTT. It translates to CASSDRATNEKLFF.

The V gene is TRBV5-1, the J gene TRBJ2-1; 11 bases agree with TRBD1. Per germline, CDR1 SGHRS and CDR2 YFSETQ. CDR3 length: 16 residues. V trimming: 0 bases; J trimming: 6 bases; junction bases outside the gene matches: 5. CDR3 bases: TGCGCCAGCAGCTTGGCCAGGACAGGGGGCTTCAATGAGCAGTTCTTC. As protein: CASSLARTGGFNEQFF.

This rearrangement joins TRBV19 to TRBJ1-5, with TRBD1 matching over 9 bases. This CDR3 has 14 residues. Germline V CDR1 and CDR2: LNHDA, SQIVND (reference sequence). V dropped 5 bases and J dropped 4; count of bases not matched to a gene: 3. CDR3 DNA sequence: TGTGCCAGTAGTCTTGGGACAGGGAATCAGCCCCAGCATTTT. Its translation: CASSLGTGNQPQHF.

The gene calls are TRBV5-1 and TRBJ1-6; 8 positions match TRBD1. Germline trimming cut 2 bases from V and 7 bases from J; bases unmatched to any gene: 8. Per germline, CDR1 SGHRS and CDR2 YFSETQ. The CDR3 is 16 residues long. This CDR3 is CASSLLPGGNNSPLHF. The CDR3 DNA is TGCGCCAGCAGCTTACTTCCAGGGGGCAACAATTCACCCCTCCACTTT.

The J gene is TRBJ2-3, the V gene TRBV10-3; maybe TRBD1 (6 bases). This CDR3 spans 15 amino acids. Trimming took off 4 bases at V and 0 bases at J, with 11 bases between the two ends. Germline CDR1 ENHRY, CDR2 SYGVKD. CDR3 region: CAISGTATSTDTQYF. Here the CDR3 DNA reads TGTGCCATCAGTGGGACAGCTACTAGCACAGATACGCAGTATTTT.

The sample holds a few counts of this clone. The chain couples TRBV30 to TRBJ2-2, with D tentatively TRBD2 (5 bases). The CDR3 runs 12 residues. The germline V and J ends were trimmed by 6 bases and 5 bases, with 10 bases remaining between them. Germline loops: CDR1 GTSNPN, CDR2 SVGIG (reference sequence). In DNA form, the CDR3 reads TGTGCCTGTTACGGGGAGACCGGGGAGCTGTTTTTT. This encodes CACYGETGELFF.

CDR3 nucleotide sequence: TGTGCCAGCAGCTATCAGGACTACAATGAGCAGTTCTTC. Translated, it gives CASSYQDYNEQFF. V gene TRBV9 combines with J gene TRBJ2-1; D gene uncertain. V lost 4 bases and J lost 3, with 8 bases in between. CDR3 length equals 13 residues. Germline loops: CDR1 SGDLS, CDR2 YYNGEE.

In its sample, this clone was seen once. The junction departs from the called germline gene at one end, perhaps through a read error. The V gene is TRBV7-9, the J gene TRBJ1-2; 7 bases map to TRBD1. Per germline, CDR1 SEHNR and CDR2 FQNEAQ (reference sequence). The CDR3 loop spans 15 amino acids. CDR3 loop: CSSSQRDRSYYGYTF. The DNA for the CDR3 is TGTTCCAGCAGCCAAAGGGACAGATCCTACTATGGCTACACCTTC.